The 14 T cell receptor beta chains below were found in one sample sequenced in a study of shared clonotypes between healthy human individuals. The protocol was immunoSEQ multiplex PCR, while the TCRdb copy is restricted to in-frame clones and leaves out a portion. The sample yields approximately 2,300,000 clones, about 90% seen once. The material sequenced was naive CD4+ T cells from PBMCs. Subset described: CD45RA+ positively selected. The receptors shown here come from a man aged 18 to 29 in good health. Some clones in this sample may be carry-over from other donors' samples.

The chain combines TRBV7-2 with TRBJ2-1, with D perhaps given as TRBD1 or TRBD2 (5 bases each). V was clipped by 2 bases and J by 12 bases, with 20 bases between them. The CDR3 totals 15 residues. CDR1 SGHTA and CDR2 FQGNSA come from the germline V gene. CDR3 sequence (DNA): TGTGCCAGCAGCTTAATGTCCCTGGCGGTTGGGGGGCAGTTCTTC. This translates into CASSLMSLAVGGQFF.

The genes are TRBV7-2 and TRBJ2-5; tentative D call: TRBD2 (5 bases). CDR1 is SGHTA, CDR2 FQGNSA, per germline. V dropped 4 bases and J dropped 5 bases, with 11 bases sitting between them. This CDR3 is built from 13 residues. The CDR3 loop reads CASSSGGGETQYF. For the CDR3, the DNA is TGTGCCAGCAGCTCCGGAGGTGGGGAGACCCAGTACTTC.

The CDR3 spells CASSLQFGTNYGYTF. In DNA, the CDR3 is TGTGCCAGCAGTTTACAGTTCGGGACGAACTATGGCTACACCTTC. The chain carries TRBV28 and TRBJ1-2, with D possibly being TRBD1 (5 bases). Germline V gene lookup returns CDR1 MDHEN and CDR2 SYDVKM. The CDR3 has 15 amino acids. V was trimmed by 2 bases and J by 2 bases, leaving 12 bases between them.

In DNA, the CDR3 is TGCAGCTATTCTGGGAACTCCTACGAGCAGTACTTC. Translating gives CSYSGNSYEQYF. The rearrangement joins TRBV29-1 to TRBJ2-5, with unresolved D. TRBJ2-7 explains the end of the DNA better; the J call may be wrong. Germline lookup yields CDR1 SQVTM and CDR2 ANQGSEA. This CDR3 is 12 amino acids long.

The chain joins TRBV28 to TRBJ1-3; 9 bases fit TRBD1. The length of the CDR3 is 15 residues. Germline lookup yields CDR1 MDHEN and CDR2 SYDVKM. J gave up 0 bases and V 4 bases, and 1 base lay outside the gene matches. The CDR3 coding sequence is TGTGCCAGCAGTTCGGGACAGGGCTCTGGAAACACCATATATTTT. Its translation is CASSSGQGSGNTIYF.

The CDR3 bases are TGTGCCAGCAGAGGACTAGCGGGGGGTCTCGAGCAGTTCTTC. Translated: CASRGLAGGLEQFF. This rearrangement joins TRBV7-2 to TRBJ2-1, with TRBD2 matching 14 bases. The CDR3 runs to 14 residues. From germline, CDR1 is SGHTA and CDR2 FQGNSA. Germline trimming cut 6 bases from V and 10 bases from J; bases unmatched to any gene: 5.

The rearrangement joins TRBV28 to TRBJ1-4; TRBD1 is a possible D gene (5 bases). Germline loops: CDR1 MDHEN, CDR2 SYDVKM. With 5 bases removed from V and 6 bases from J, the gap between germline ends came to 13 bases. CDR3 length: 14 amino acids. CDR3: CASSGGMADEKLFF. DNA for the CDR3: TGTGCCAGCAGTGGGGGGATGGCGGATGAAAAACTGTTTTTT.

V and J are TRBV18 and TRBJ1-5; 7 bases match TRBD1. Trimming at V came to 2 bases and at J to 1 base, leaving 5 bases not matched to a gene. CDR1 is KGHSH, CDR2 LQKENI, per germline. This CDR3 contains 16 residues. CDR3 sequence: CASSPFNRGSNQPQHF. CDR3 nucleotide sequence: TGTGCCAGCTCACCATTTAACAGGGGAAGCAATCAGCCCCAGCATTTT.

The rearrangement joins TRBV11-3 to TRBJ2-3, with no clear D. The CDR3 sequence is 14 residues long. Trimming removed 1 base at V and 0 bases at J, with 5 bases between. Germline V gives CDR1 SGHNT, CDR2 YENEEA. The CDR3 is CASSLVSSTDTQYF. CDR3 nucleotides: TGTGCCAGCAGCTTAGTTTCGAGCACAGATACGCAGTATTTT.

This clone was seen just once. The V call is TRBV11-3, the J call TRBJ2-1, with TRBD2 matching 7 bases. Germline V gene data show CDR1 as SGHNT and CDR2 as YENEEA. CDR3 size: 15 residues. J lost 8 bases, V lost 8 bases, and 15 bases had no gene match. In DNA, the CDR3 is TGTGCCAGCGGTGATTCGCGGGGGATCCGGGATGAGCAGTTCTTC. This sequence encodes CASGDSRGIRDEQFF. Full variable domain (rest looked up from reference TRBV11-3 and TRBJ2-1): EAGVVQSPRYKIIEKKQPVAFWCNPISGHNTLYWYLQNLGQGPELLIRYENEEAVDDSQLPKDRFSAERLKGVDSTLKIQPAELGDSAVYLCASGDSRGIRDEQFFGPGTRLTVL.

This clone came up a few times. The chain recombines TRBV6-5 with TRBJ1-1; D is unresolved. This CDR3 comprises 14 residues. Germline CDR1 and CDR2: MNHEY and SVGAGI. The germline V and J ends were trimmed by 3 bases and 3 bases, with 11 bases remaining between them. In DNA, the CDR3 is TGTGCCAGCAGTTATGGGAATCGGGACACTGAAGCTTTCTTT. Residues: CASSYGNRDTEAFF.

V is TRBV28 and J is TRBJ2-5, with TRBD2 matching over 9 bases. Germline V gene data show CDR1 as MDHEN and CDR2 as SYDVKM. The length of the CDR3 is 15 residues. J lost 4 bases, V lost 6 bases, and 9 bases had no gene match. The CDR3 reads CASSSGGRAGETQYF. The DNA of the CDR3 is TGTGCCAGCAGCTCGGGCGGGAGGGCCGGAGAGACCCAGTACTTC.

A remark on this clone: The same CDR3 can be traced to other DNA sequences in this sample. V usage is TRBV30 and J usage is TRBJ1-5; D is ambiguous. The CDR3 is 13 amino acids. Germline loops: CDR1 GTSNPN, CDR2 SVGIG (reference sequence). Trimming took off 0 bases at V and 7 bases at J, with 10 bases between the two ends. In DNA form, the CDR3 reads TGTGCCTGGAGTGTACGGGCGGGCCAGCCCCAGCATTTT. The encoded protein is CAWSVRAGQPQHF.

Concerning this clone itself: At one boundary the junction diverges from the germline segment, which might be a read error. Other DNA sequences from this sample encode an identical CDR3 as well. The CDR3 loop reads CASSLADEQFF. DNA for the CDR3: TGTGCCAGCAGCCTAGCCGATGAGCAGTTCTTC. J is TRBJ2-1 and V is TRBV7-2, with D possibly TRBD2 on 5 matching bases. Germline CDR1 reads SGHTA; CDR2 reads FQGNSA. The CDR3 is 11 residues long.